This TCR beta chain was recovered during a study of T cell repertoires in cytomegalovirus infection. The length of the CDR3 is 16 residues. Per the germline V gene, CDR1 is MNHEY and CDR2 is SMNVEV (reference sequence). After removal of 5 bases from V and 6 bases from J, the junction contained 8 bases not matched to a gene. With respect to this clonotype: The target antigen is unknown.

TCRdb used MiXCR to reprocess the reads, holding one entry per CDR3 protein. The sample records hundreds of thousands of distinct CDR3 sequences, approximately 31% being singletons. The sample was cultured CD8+ T cells from PBMCs, taken from culture after CMV antigen stimulation. This TCR was sampled from a human donor in good health (CMV status not recorded). Some clones in this sample may be carry-over from other donors' samples. J is TRBJ2-2 and V is TRBV27, with 11 bases that match TRBD2. CDR3 in amino acids: CASSITSGGAPGELFF. The CDR3 nucleotides read TGTGCCAGCAGTATTACTAGCGGGGGAGCCCCCGGGGAGCTGTTTTTT.